This T cell receptor (beta chain) was obtained from a study of cytomegalovirus exposure and HLA in healthy donors. Notes on this clone: What it binds is unknown. Additional DNA sequences in this sample encode the identical CDR3.

This CDR3 spans 15 amino acids. Trimming took 4 bases from V and 3 from J; bases not matched to a gene: 3. The germline V gene encodes CDR1 SNHLY and CDR2 FYNNEI. Whole-study findings and limits: In a later analysis, several top co-occurrence clusters appeared linked to parvovirus B19, influenza, CMV and Epstein-Barr virus.

Use of 60 Vbeta and 13 Jbeta primers characterized the PCR. Assay used: immunoSEQ multiplex PCR; TCRdb lists only in-frame clones, some missing. The sample yields about 170,000 clones, 75% to 80% seen once. This clonotype was obtained from a woman aged 50 to 65 in good health and CMV-seropositive. What was sequenced was PBMCs. The chain recombines TRBV2 with TRBJ2-1; 10 nucleotides match TRBD2. The CDR3 is CASSAGLADYNEQFF. The CDR3 coding sequence is TGTGCCAGCAGTGCCGGACTAGCGGACTACAATGAGCAGTTCTTC.